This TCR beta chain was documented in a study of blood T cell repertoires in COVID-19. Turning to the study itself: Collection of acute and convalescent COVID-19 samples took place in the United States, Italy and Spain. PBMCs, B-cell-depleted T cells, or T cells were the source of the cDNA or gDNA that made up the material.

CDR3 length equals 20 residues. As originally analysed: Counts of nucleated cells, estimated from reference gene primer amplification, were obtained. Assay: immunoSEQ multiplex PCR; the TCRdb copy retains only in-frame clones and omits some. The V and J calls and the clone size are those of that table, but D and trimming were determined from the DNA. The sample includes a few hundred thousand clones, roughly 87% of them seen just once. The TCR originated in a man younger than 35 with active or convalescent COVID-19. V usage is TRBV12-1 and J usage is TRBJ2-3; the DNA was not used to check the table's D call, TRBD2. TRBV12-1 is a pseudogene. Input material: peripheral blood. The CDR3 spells CASSFAGTSGGAGGTDTQYF. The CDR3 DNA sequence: TGTGCCAGCAGCTTTGCCGGGACTAGCGGGGGGGCCGGTGGCACAGATACGCAGTATTTT.